Listed here are 18 T cell receptor beta chains from one sample, sequenced in a study of blood T cell repertoires in COVID-19. Clones were read by immunoSEQ multiplex PCR, and TCRdb kept only the in-frame ones, dropping some. The profile shows about 210,000 clones, 88% of them singletons. The sample comprised peripheral blood. The receptor set was obtained from a man between 18 and 29 years old with active or convalescent COVID-19.

The chain combines TRBV14 with TRBJ1-6; a weak D match, TRBD1 (6 bases). Germline V gives CDR1 SGHDN, CDR2 FVKESK. The CDR3 runs 13 residues. The germline V and J ends were trimmed by 4 bases and 9 bases, with 10 bases remaining between them. CDR3 nucleotide sequence: TGTGCCAGCAGCCGGGCCAGGGGTTCACCCCTCCACTTT. Protein: CASSRARGSPLHF.

The rearrangement joins TRBV4-1 to TRBJ2-3; D might be TRBD2 (6 bases). The germline CDR1 and CDR2 sequences are MGHRA and YSYEKL. Trimming cost V 0 bases and J 0 bases, with 13 bases left between them. This CDR3 is 17 amino acids long. In DNA form, the CDR3 reads TGCGCCAGCAGCCAAGATTCGACTAGGATTAGCACAGATACGCAGTATTTT. Its protein product is CASSQDSTRISTDTQYF.

The genes are TRBV5-4 and TRBJ2-4; D is unclear. V was pared by 0 bases and J by 1 base, with 5 bases between. The CDR3 sequence is 14 residues long. Per germline, CDR1 SGHNT and CDR2 YYREEE (reference sequence). The CDR3 DNA follows: TGTGCCAGCAGCTTGGCCGGGGCCAAAAACATTCAGTACTTC. Translation gives CASSLAGAKNIQYF.

This clone appeared once. The chain joins TRBV27 to TRBJ1-6; D might be TRBD1 (5 bases). This CDR3 contains 13 residues. V was trimmed by 7 bases and J by 8 bases, leaving 12 bases between them. Germline CDR1 is MNHEY and CDR2 is SMNVEV (reference sequence). The CDR3 DNA reads as TGTGCCAGCAAAAGGGGAAAGGATTCACCCCTCCACTTT. It yields the protein CASKRGKDSPLHF.

V and J are TRBV25-1 and TRBJ2-1; 8 nucleotides line up with TRBD2. CDR1 is MGHDK and CDR2 is SYGVNS in the germline V gene. Germline trimming cut 1 base from V and 1 base from J; bases unmatched to any gene: 9. The CDR3 covers 18 residues. In nucleotides, the CDR3 is TGTGCCAGCAGTGAATTTGGTGGGGGGACTAGTTCCTACAATGAGCAGTTCTTC. It encodes CASSEFGGGTSSYNEQFF.

This chain links TRBV10-3 with TRBJ1-2; 10 bases match TRBD1. J gave up 4 bases and V 4 bases, and 3 bases lay outside the gene matches. CDR1 and CDR2 (germline): ENHRY, SYGVKD. This CDR3 spans 14 amino acids. The CDR3 sequence: CAISGQGAAYGYTF. The CDR3 DNA is TGTGCCATCAGTGGACAGGGGGCGGCCTATGGCTACACCTTC.

This sequence joins TRBV20-1 and TRBJ2-3; D call uncertain. Per the germline V gene, CDR1 is DFQATT and CDR2 is SNEGSKA (reference sequence). V gave up 2 bases and J gave up 3 bases, with 3 bases separating them. This CDR3 is built from 11 residues. CDR3 DNA: TGCAGTGCTAGACTGACAGATACGCAGTATTTT. Amino acid sequence: CSARLTDTQYF.

The chain combines TRBV28 with TRBJ1-1; no reliable D call. Germline V CDR1 and CDR2: MDHEN, SYDVKM. This CDR3 contains 12 residues. Trimming stripped 7 bases from V and 3 bases from J, with 9 bases between. The CDR3 nucleotides read TGTGCCAGCACCTATCGGGACACTGAAGCTTTCTTT. Its translation: CASTYRDTEAFF.

The V and J genes are TRBV19 and TRBJ2-1, with a possible D match to TRBD2 (5 bases). Between the trimmed V and J ends, which lost 7 bases and 2 bases, there was a span of 15 bases. From germline, CDR1 is LNHDA and CDR2 SQIVND (reference sequence). There are 15 residues in the CDR3. In DNA, the CDR3 is TGTGCCAGTACCAACGGGGTAGGTACCTACAATGAGCAGTTCTTC. This translates into CASTNGVGTYNEQFF.

Details on this clone: Different DNA sequences within this sample yield the same CDR3. The rearrangement joins TRBV29-1 to TRBJ1-1; D possibly corresponds to TRBD1 (5 bases). The V end was cut by 4 bases, the J end by 4 bases, with 7 bases between. From germline, CDR1 is SQVTM and CDR2 ANQGSEA. The CDR3 is made up of 11 amino acids. CDR3: CSVGRGTEAFF. CDR3 in DNA: TGCAGCGTTGGGAGGGGCACTGAAGCTTTCTTT.

This clone has a handful of counts. V and J are TRBV6-4 and TRBJ2-1; 8 nucleotides align to TRBD2. This CDR3 is 15 amino acids long. V gave up 3 bases and J gave up 5 bases; unmatched junction bases: 6. CDR1 MRHNA and CDR2 SNTAGT come from the germline V gene. This CDR3 reads CASSDGLAGNNEQFF. In DNA form, the CDR3 reads TGTGCCAGCAGTGATGGTCTAGCGGGTAACAATGAGCAGTTCTTC.

The chain uses TRBV25-1 and TRBJ2-5; 8 nucleotides align to TRBD1. From germline, CDR1 is MGHDK and CDR2 SYGVNS. V shed 5 bases, J shed 0 bases, and the junction held 5 bases outside the gene matches. There are 15 residues in the CDR3. The CDR3, as DNA: TGTGCCAGCAGTTCCTTGGACAGGGACCAAGAGACCCAGTACTTC. This gives the protein CASSSLDRDQETQYF.

Many counts were recorded for this clone. The V and J genes are TRBV11-1 and TRBJ2-7; the D gene is possibly TRBD1 (6 bases). The CDR3 runs 15 residues. Trimming cost V 5 bases and J 0 bases, with 14 bases left between them. Germline lookup yields CDR1 SGHAT and CDR2 FQDESV (reference sequence). CDR3 protein: CASSLHSGDSYEQYF. The CDR3 DNA sequence: TGTGCCAGCAGCCTACACTCAGGGGACTCCTACGAGCAGTACTTC.

The V call is TRBV29-1, the J call TRBJ1-1, with TRBD1 matching 8 bases. Germline CDR1 SQVTM, CDR2 ANQGSEA. J was trimmed by 7 bases and V by 7 bases; bases with no gene match: 11. This CDR3 has 13 residues. CDR3 in amino acids: CSGIGQGLGEAFF. CDR3 DNA: TGCAGCGGAATTGGACAGGGCCTCGGTGAAGCTTTCTTT. The variable domain in full, with the rest retrieved from reference TRBV29-1 and TRBJ1-1, is SAVISQKPSRDICQRGTSLTIQCQVDSQVTMMFWYRQQPGQSLTLIATANQGSEATYESGFVIDKFPISRPNLTFSTLTVSNMSPEDSSIYLCSGIGQGLGEAFFGQGTRLTVV.

The rearrangement links TRBV27 to TRBJ2-1; 7 nucleotides match TRBD1. The CDR3 runs 15 residues. V lost 6 bases to trimming and J lost 4 bases; unmatched junction nucleotides: 9. The germline V gene encodes CDR1 MNHEY and CDR2 SMNVEV (reference sequence). CDR3 coding DNA: TGTGCCAGCAGGATCAGGGGACAGCTTTACAATGAGCAGTTCTTC. Translated: CASRIRGQLYNEQFF.

The CDR3 reads CASSLVRDYNEQFF. The CDR3 nucleotides read TGTGCCAGCAGCTTGGTGCGGGACTACAATGAGCAGTTCTTC. This rearrangement joins TRBV5-6 to TRBJ2-1; the D gene is possibly TRBD2 (6 bases). The CDR3 consists of 14 residues. Trimming stripped 0 bases from V and 3 bases from J, with 7 bases between. CDR1 is SGHDT and CDR2 is YYEEEE in the germline V gene.

The CDR3 reads CASSPSGVYYEQYF. The DNA for the CDR3 is TGTGCCAGCAGTCCTAGCGGGGTATACTACGAGCAGTACTTC. The V gene is TRBV27, the J gene TRBJ2-7, with 9 bases aligning to TRBD2. Trimming removed 5 bases from V and 3 bases from J; junction bases left unmatched: 5. The V gene's germline CDR1 is MNHEY and CDR2 SMNVEV (reference sequence). CDR3 size: 14 residues.

The rearrangement links TRBV19 to TRBJ2-7; weak D call: TRBD1 (5 bases). Per the germline V gene, CDR1 is LNHDA and CDR2 is SQIVND (reference sequence). V lost 5 bases to trimming and J lost 5 bases, with 10 bases between them. This CDR3 spans 12 amino acids. The CDR3 is CASSQRGDEQYF. The CDR3 DNA is TGTGCCAGTAGTCAAAGGGGCGACGAGCAGTACTTC.